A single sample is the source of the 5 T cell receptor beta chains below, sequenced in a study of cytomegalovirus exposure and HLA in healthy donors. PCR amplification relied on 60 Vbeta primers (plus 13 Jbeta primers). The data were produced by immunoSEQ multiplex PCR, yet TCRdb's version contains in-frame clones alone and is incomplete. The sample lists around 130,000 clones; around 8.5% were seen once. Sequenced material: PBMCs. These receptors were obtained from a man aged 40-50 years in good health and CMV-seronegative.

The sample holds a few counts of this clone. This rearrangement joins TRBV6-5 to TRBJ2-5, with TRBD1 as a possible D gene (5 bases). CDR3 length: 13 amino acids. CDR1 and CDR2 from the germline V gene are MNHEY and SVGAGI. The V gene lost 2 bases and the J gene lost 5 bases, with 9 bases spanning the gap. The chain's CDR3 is CASSYKGWETQYF. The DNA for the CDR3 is TGTGCCAGCAGTTACAAGGGGTGGGAGACCCAGTACTTC.

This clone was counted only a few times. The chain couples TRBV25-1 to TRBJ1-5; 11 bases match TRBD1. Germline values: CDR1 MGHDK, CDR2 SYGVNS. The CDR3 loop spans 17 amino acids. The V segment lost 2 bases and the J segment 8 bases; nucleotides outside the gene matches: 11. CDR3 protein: CASSEPPGQGAFEPQHF. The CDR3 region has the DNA TGTGCCAGCAGTGAACCACCTGGACAGGGGGCTTTTGAGCCCCAGCATTTT.

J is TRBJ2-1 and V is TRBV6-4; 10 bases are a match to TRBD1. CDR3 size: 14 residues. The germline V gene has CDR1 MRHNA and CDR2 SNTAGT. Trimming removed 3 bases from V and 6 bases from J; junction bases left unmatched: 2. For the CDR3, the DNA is TGTGCCAGCAGTGAGGGGACAGGGGCCAATGAGCAGTTCTTC. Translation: CASSEGTGANEQFF.

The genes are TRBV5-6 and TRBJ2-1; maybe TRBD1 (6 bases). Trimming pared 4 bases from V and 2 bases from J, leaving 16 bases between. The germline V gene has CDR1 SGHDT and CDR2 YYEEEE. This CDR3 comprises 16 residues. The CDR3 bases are TGTGCCAGCAGCGAGGGGGTCAGGTTCACCTACAATGAGCAGTTCTTC. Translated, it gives CASSEGVRFTYNEQFF.

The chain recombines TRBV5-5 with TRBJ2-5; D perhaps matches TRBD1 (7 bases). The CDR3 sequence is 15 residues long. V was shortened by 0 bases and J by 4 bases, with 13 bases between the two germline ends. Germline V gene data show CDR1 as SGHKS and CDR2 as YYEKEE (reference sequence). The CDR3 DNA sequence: TGTGCCAGCAGCTTGGCGAGGCAGGGGGGAGAGACCCAGTACTTC. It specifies CASSLARQGGETQYF.